Presented here are 27 T cell receptor beta chains from one specimen sequenced in a study of beta chain features in type 1 diabetes. Expressed TCRB transcripts were sequenced because the entire RNA isolate underwent reverse transcription. Libraries were prepared by immunoSEQ multiplex PCR; TCRdb keeps only in-frame clonotypes and omits some of them. The data hold 970,000 or so clones, with roughly 16% observed a single time. Sequences were obtained from naive CD4+ T cells from blood. The receptors shown here come from a woman aged 18-29 years in good health.

This clone was found many times. In DNA, the CDR3 is TGTGCCAGCAGCCAGAATACTGTCTTTCGGCAGTTCTTC. The encoded protein is CASSQNTVFRQFF. The chain is built from TRBV14 and TRBJ2-1; D is ambiguous. This CDR3 is built from 13 residues. Germline CDR1 SGHDN, CDR2 FVKESK. V was trimmed by 3 bases and J by 12 bases, leaving 15 bases between them.

This chain links TRBV4-1 with TRBJ2-1, with 10 bases matching TRBD2. J lost 2 bases, V lost 5 bases, and 6 bases had no gene match. The CDR3 runs to 16 residues. CDR1 is MGHRA and CDR2 is YSYEKL in the germline V gene. CDR3 in DNA: TGCGCCAGCAGCTCACGACTAGCGGGTACCTACAATGAGCAGTTCTTC. Amino acid sequence: CASSSRLAGTYNEQFF.

On this clone itself: A much larger clone differs by one base, so this may be a read error. This same CDR3 is encoded by further DNA sequences in the sample. This chain links TRBV5-6 with TRBJ2-5, with no clear D. From germline, CDR1 is SGHDT and CDR2 YYEEEE. Trimming removed 4 bases at V and 2 bases at J, with 3 bases between. This CDR3 region has 11 residues. The chain's CDR3 is CASSRQETQYF. The CDR3 DNA follows: TGTGCCAGCAGCCGACAAGAGACCCAGTACTTC. The entire variable domain, with the rest obtained from reference TRBV5-6 and TRBJ2-5, is as follows: DAGVTQSPTHLIKTRGQQVTLRCSPKSGHDTVSWYQQALGQGPQFIFQYYEEEERQRGNFPDRFSGHQFPNYSSELNVNALLLGDSALYLCASSRQETQYFGPGTRLLVL.

The chain joins TRBV20-1 to TRBJ1-1; 7 positions agree with TRBD1. After removal of 6 bases from V and 4 bases from J, the junction contained 2 bases not matched to a gene. The CDR3 has 11 amino acids. The germline gives CDR1 DFQATT, CDR2 SNEGSKA (reference sequence). The CDR3 region has the DNA TGCAGTGCCTACAGGGGCACTGAAGCTTTCTTT. It encodes CSAYRGTEAFF.

This chain links TRBV9 with TRBJ2-3, with D tentatively TRBD1 (7 bases). Germline V gene sequence: CDR1 SGDLS, CDR2 YYNGEE. The CDR3 has 16 amino acids. Trimming pared 3 bases from V and 1 base from J, leaving 15 bases between. CDR3 DNA: TGTGCCAGCAGCGCCCACCAGGGGGGCGGCACAGATACGCAGTATTTT. Translation: CASSAHQGGGTDTQYF.

The CDR3: CASSGYTVYEQYF. The CDR3 DNA is TGTGCCAGCAGTGGATACACGGTTTACGAGCAGTACTTC. The chain carries TRBV28 and TRBJ2-7, with D unclear. The V end lost 5 bases, the J end lost 4 bases, and 12 bases lay between the germline ends. Germline CDR1 reads MDHEN; CDR2 reads SYDVKM. The CDR3 contains 13 residues.

As to this clone: The junction does not match germline at one end; this may be a read error. The chain recombines TRBV4-1 with TRBJ2-1, with D possibly being TRBD2 (5 bases). The germline CDR1 and CDR2 sequences are MGHRA and YSYEKL. The CDR3 extends over 14 amino acids. CDR3 DNA: TGCGCCAGCAGCCAAGATACCGGAGGAAATGGGCAGTTCTTC. Translation: CASSQDTGGNGQFF.

The chain is built from TRBV10-3 and TRBJ2-3; D remains unclear. Trimming removed 3 bases at V and 5 bases at J, with 15 bases between. This CDR3 spans 15 amino acids. Germline loops: CDR1 ENHRY, CDR2 SYGVKD. Written as DNA, the CDR3 is TGTGCCATCAGTGAAAGGGCCACCCTGGGAGATACGCAGTATTTT. Translation gives CAISERATLGDTQYF.

The sample holds a few counts of this clone. Other nucleotide sequences from this sample produce the same CDR3. This chain connects TRBV9 to TRBJ2-1; 8 nucleotides line up with TRBD2. The CDR3 totals 15 residues. The germline gives CDR1 SGDLS, CDR2 YYNGEE. V lost 1 base to trimming and J lost 0 bases; unmatched junction nucleotides: 0. In nucleotides, the CDR3 is TGTGCCAGCAGCGTAAGCGGGAGCTCCTACAATGAGCAGTTCTTC. The encoded protein is CASSVSGSSYNEQFF.

As DNA, the CDR3 is TGTGCCAGCAGCCAACGACTAGCGGGAACGTACGAGCAGTACTTC. Its protein is CASSQRLAGTYEQYF. This sequence joins TRBV16 and TRBJ2-7, with 11 bases identical to TRBD2. Germline V gene sequence: CDR1 KGHSY, CDR2 FQNENV. The CDR3 has 15 amino acids. V lost 2 bases to trimming and J lost 4 bases; unmatched junction nucleotides: 4. Using reference TRBV16 and TRBJ2-7 for the parts outside the CDR3, the full variable domain is GEEVAQTPKHLVRGEGQKAKLYCAPIKGHSYVFWYQQVLKNEFKFLISFQNENVFDETGMPKERFSAKCLPNSPCSLEIQATKLEDSAVYFCASSQRLAGTYEQYFGPGTRLTVT.

This clone showed up just a few times. The V and J genes are TRBV7-2 and TRBJ2-1, with D uncertain. This CDR3 is built from 12 residues. V was trimmed by 4 bases and J by 2 bases, leaving 3 bases between them. Per the germline V gene, CDR1 is SGHTA and CDR2 is FQGNSA. Here the CDR3 DNA reads TGTGCCAGCAGCTCCACCTACAATGAGCAGTTCTTC. It encodes CASSSTYNEQFF.

This clone has just a few counts. Within the sample, other DNA sequences also encode this same CDR3. V gene TRBV18 combines with J gene TRBJ2-5; D is undetermined. V was pared by 0 bases and J by 2 bases, with 4 bases between. The CDR3 loop spans 13 amino acids. CDR1 is KGHSH and CDR2 is LQKENI in the germline V gene. CDR3 bases: TGTGCCAGCTCACCACCAGGGCAAGAGACCCAGTACTTC. This encodes CASSPPGQETQYF.

The sample holds a few counts of this clone. The gene calls are TRBV10-3 and TRBJ2-2; perhaps TRBD1 as D (6 bases). Trimming took 10 bases from V and 3 from J, leaving 15 bases between them. The CDR3 contains 14 residues. In germline, CDR1 is ENHRY, CDR2 SYGVKD. In nucleotides, the CDR3 is TGTGCCACGCGCCCCCGACAGGACACCGGGGAGCTGTTTTTT. Its translation is CATRPRQDTGELFF.

The V gene is TRBV19, the J gene TRBJ2-1; TRBD2 agrees at 14 bases. The J segment lost 9 bases and the V segment lost 5 bases, leaving 9 bases of the junction unmatched. In germline, CDR1 is LNHDA, CDR2 SQIVND (reference sequence). The CDR3 has 16 amino acids. The CDR3 DNA sequence: TGTGCCAGTAGTTCCCCTCCGGGACTAGCGGGAGTTGAGCAGTTCTTC. Residues: CASSSPPGLAGVEQFF.

This chain uses TRBV5-4 with TRBJ2-7; no definite D call. V gave up 7 bases and J gave up 4 bases, with 9 bases separating them. CDR3 length: 11 residues. Germline V lookup: CDR1 SGHNT, CDR2 YYREEE (reference sequence). The CDR3 loop reads CASGTSYEQYF. The CDR3 DNA reads as TGTGCCAGCGGTACTTCGTACGAGCAGTACTTC. Together with reference TRBV5-4 and TRBJ2-7, the CDR3 gives the full variable domain: ETGVTQSPTHLIKTRGQQVTLRCSSQSGHNTVSWYQQALGQGPQFIFQYYREEENGRGNFPPRFSGLQFPNYSSELNVNALELDDSALYLCASGTSYEQYFGPGTRLTVT.

This clone was recorded a few times. The J gene is TRBJ1-2, the V gene TRBV28; 7 bases are a match to TRBD1. The CDR3 sequence is 12 residues long. Germline-derived CDR1 and CDR2 are MDHEN and SYDVKM. The junction had 5 bases not matched to a gene; V was cut back by 6 bases and J by 7 bases. CDR3 bases: TGTGCCAGCAGACCGACAGGGACTGGCTACACCTTC. Translation: CASRPTGTGYTF.

A few counts support this clone. The chain recombines TRBV7-2 with TRBJ2-3; D is uncertain. The V end was cut by 5 bases, the J end by 1 base, with 10 bases between. The CDR3 loop spans 14 amino acids. CDR1 is SGHTA, CDR2 FQGNSA, per germline. The CDR3 here is CASSLGRRTDTQYF. CDR3 nucleotides: TGTGCCAGCAGCCTCGGAAGGCGCACAGATACGCAGTATTTT.

The rearrangement links TRBV5-1 to TRBJ1-1, with D unresolved. The CDR3 runs 16 residues. CDR1 is SGHRS and CDR2 is YFSETQ in the germline V gene. Between the trimmed V and J ends, which lost 1 base and 5 bases, there was a span of 18 bases. The CDR3 DNA reads TGCGCCAGCAGCTTGAGGTCTGGCACAGTCGCTACTGAAGCTTTCTTT. Amino acid sequence: CASSLRSGTVATEAFF.

The chain recombines TRBV11-2 with TRBJ2-3; 10 nucleotides match TRBD2. CDR3 size: 13 residues. The junction had 1 base not matched to a gene; V was cut back by 2 bases and J by 8 bases. Germline-derived CDR1 and CDR2 are SGHAT and FQNNGV. This CDR3 is CASSLRTSGTQYF. CDR3 nucleotide sequence: TGTGCCAGCAGCTTACGGACTAGCGGTACGCAGTATTTT.

This clone has just a few counts. The chain links TRBV10-3 to TRBJ1-5; D remains unclear. The V gene's germline CDR1 is ENHRY and CDR2 SYGVKD. V was pared by 0 bases and J by 1 base, with 13 bases between. This CDR3 spans 17 amino acids. CDR3 protein: CAISESILTKSNQPQHF. The CDR3 bases are TGTGCCATCAGTGAGTCGATCCTGACCAAGAGCAATCAGCCCCAGCATTTT.

A few counts support this clone. The J gene is TRBJ1-5, the V gene TRBV19, with 9 bases matching TRBD1. The J segment lost 5 bases and the V segment lost 5 bases, leaving 7 bases of the junction unmatched. The CDR3 covers 15 residues. CDR1 and CDR2 (germline): LNHDA, SQIVND (reference sequence). The CDR3 DNA follows: TGTGCCAGTAGTTCCCCGGGACAGGGCTATCAGCCCCAGCATTTT. This translates into CASSSPGQGYQPQHF.

This clone was seen a few times. V usage is TRBV2 and J usage is TRBJ2-2; D is perhaps TRBD1 (6 bases). With 4 bases removed from V and 4 bases from J, the gap between germline ends came to 10 bases. Germline CDR1 reads SNHLY; CDR2 reads FYNNEI. The CDR3 extends over 14 amino acids. The CDR3 loop is CASSAWTATGELFF. DNA for the CDR3: TGTGCCAGCAGTGCTTGGACAGCCACCGGGGAGCTGTTTTTT.

This chain connects TRBV7-9 to TRBJ2-1; the D is unclear. With 1 base removed from V and 5 bases from J, the gap between germline ends came to 9 bases. CDR1 and CDR2 (germline): SEHNR, FQNEAQ (reference sequence). The CDR3 length is 14 residues. CDR3 amino acids: CASSLVKSHNEQFF. DNA for the CDR3: TGTGCCAGCAGCTTAGTCAAGTCCCACAATGAGCAGTTCTTC.

The chain combines TRBV15 with TRBJ2-7; D ambiguous. The CDR3 consists of 14 residues. The V and J ends lost 1 base and 5 bases respectively, with 12 bases between them. Germline CDR1 LNHNV, CDR2 YYDKDF (reference sequence). CDR3 sequence: CATSRGARVDEQYF. CDR3 bases: TGTGCCACCAGCAGAGGAGCGCGTGTCGACGAGCAGTACTTC.

The genes are TRBV4-2 and TRBJ2-3; no reliable D call. The CDR3 consists of 12 residues. CDR1 and CDR2 from the germline V gene are LGHNA and YNFKEQ. Trimming took off 4 bases at V and 5 bases at J, with 7 bases between the two ends. The CDR3, as DNA: TGTGCCAGCAGCCGCTGGTTAGATACGCAGTATTTT. It specifies CASSRWLDTQYF.

This clone was seen more than once but under ten times. This chain uses TRBV7-9 with TRBJ2-2; D perhaps matches TRBD2 (5 bases). The V and J ends lost 1 base and 1 base respectively, with 10 bases between them. Germline assignment: CDR1 SEHNR and CDR2 FQNEAQ (reference sequence). The CDR3 consists of 16 residues. CDR3 sequence (DNA): TGTGCCAGCAGCTTAGTAGCAGCGGAGAACACCGGGGAGCTGTTTTTT. Amino acids: CASSLVAAENTGELFF.

This clone was counted between two and nine times. The gene calls are TRBV19 and TRBJ2-7; tentatively, D is TRBD1 (6 bases). V was shortened by 7 bases and J by 6 bases, with 13 bases between the two germline ends. Looked up from germline, CDR1 is LNHDA and CDR2 is SQIVND (reference sequence). The CDR3 runs 12 residues. The DNA for the CDR3 is TGTGCCAGTAAGGGGGTAGGCGGCGAGCAGTACTTC. Its translation is CASKGVGGEQYF.